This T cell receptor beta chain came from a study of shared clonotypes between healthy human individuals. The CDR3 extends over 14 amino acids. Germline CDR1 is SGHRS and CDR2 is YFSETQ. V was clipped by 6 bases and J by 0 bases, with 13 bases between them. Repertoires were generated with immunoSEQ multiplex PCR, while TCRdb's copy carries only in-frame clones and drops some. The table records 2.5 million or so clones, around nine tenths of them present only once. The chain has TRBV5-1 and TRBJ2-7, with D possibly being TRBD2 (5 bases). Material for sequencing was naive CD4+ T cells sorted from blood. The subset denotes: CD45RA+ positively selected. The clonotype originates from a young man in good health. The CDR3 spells CASTASGDSYEQYF. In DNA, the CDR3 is TGCGCCAGCACCGCGTCCGGGGACTCCTACGAGCAGTACTTC.